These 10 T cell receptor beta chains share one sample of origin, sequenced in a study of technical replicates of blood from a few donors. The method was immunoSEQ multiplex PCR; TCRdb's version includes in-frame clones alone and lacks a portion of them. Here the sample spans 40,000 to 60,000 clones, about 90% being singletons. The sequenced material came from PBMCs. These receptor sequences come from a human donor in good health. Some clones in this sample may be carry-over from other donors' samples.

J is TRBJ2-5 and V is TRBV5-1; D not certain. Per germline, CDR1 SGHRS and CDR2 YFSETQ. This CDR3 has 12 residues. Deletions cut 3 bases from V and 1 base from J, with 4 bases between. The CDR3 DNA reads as TGCGCCAGCAGCTGGCTCCAAGAGACCCAGTACTTC. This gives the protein CASSWLQETQYF.

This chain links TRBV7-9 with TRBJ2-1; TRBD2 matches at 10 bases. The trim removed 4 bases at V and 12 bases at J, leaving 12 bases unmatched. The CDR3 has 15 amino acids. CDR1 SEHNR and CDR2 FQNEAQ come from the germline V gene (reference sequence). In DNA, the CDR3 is TGTGCCAGCAGCTCGACTAGCGGGCCAAGTGGAGTGCAGTTCTTC. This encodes CASSSTSGPSGVQFF.

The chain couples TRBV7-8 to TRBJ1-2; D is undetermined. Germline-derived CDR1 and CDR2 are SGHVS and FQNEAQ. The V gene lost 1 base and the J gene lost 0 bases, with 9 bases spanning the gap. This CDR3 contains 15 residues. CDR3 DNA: TGTGCCAGCAGCTTAGTAGTCGGAGCTAACTATGGCTACACCTTC. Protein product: CASSLVVGANYGYTF. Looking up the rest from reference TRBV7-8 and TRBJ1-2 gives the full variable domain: GAGVSQSPRYKVAKRGQDVALRCDPISGHVSLFWYQQALGQGPEFLTYFQNEAQLDKSGLPSDRFFAERPEGSVSTLKIQRTQQEDSAVYLCASSLVVGANYGYTFGSGTRLTVV.

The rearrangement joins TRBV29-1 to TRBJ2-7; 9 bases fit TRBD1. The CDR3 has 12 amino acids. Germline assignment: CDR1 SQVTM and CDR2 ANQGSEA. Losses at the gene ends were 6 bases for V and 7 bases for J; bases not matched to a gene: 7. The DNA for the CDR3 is TGCAGCGTCCATACAGGGGGCTGGGAGCAGTACTTC. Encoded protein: CSVHTGGWEQYF.

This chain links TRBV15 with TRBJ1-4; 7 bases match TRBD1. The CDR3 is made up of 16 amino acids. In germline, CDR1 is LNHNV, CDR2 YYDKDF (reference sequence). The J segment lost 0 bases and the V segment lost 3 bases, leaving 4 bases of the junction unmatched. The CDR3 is CATSRGTDATNEKLFF. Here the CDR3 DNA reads TGTGCCACCAGCAGGGGGACAGATGCAACTAATGAAAAACTGTTTTTT.

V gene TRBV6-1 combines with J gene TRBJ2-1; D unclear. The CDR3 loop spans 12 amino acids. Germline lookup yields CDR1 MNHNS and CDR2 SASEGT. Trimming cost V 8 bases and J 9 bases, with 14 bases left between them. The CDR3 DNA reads TGTGCCAGCGGTGCGTCAGGTCGTGAGCAGTTCTTC. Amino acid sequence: CASGASGREQFF.

The CDR3 bases are TGTGCCAGCAGCTCGATTACTAGCGAAGAGACCCAGTACTTC. This translates into CASSSITSEETQYF. This chain uses TRBV5-6 with TRBJ2-5, with 7 bases matching TRBD2. CDR1 SGHDT and CDR2 YYEEEE come from the germline V gene. The CDR3 length is 14 residues. J lost 3 bases, V lost 3 bases, and 5 bases had no gene match.

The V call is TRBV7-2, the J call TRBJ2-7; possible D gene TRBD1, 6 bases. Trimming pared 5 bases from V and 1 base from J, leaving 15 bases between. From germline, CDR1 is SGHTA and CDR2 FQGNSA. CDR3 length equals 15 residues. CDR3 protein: CASSLQGSESYEQYF. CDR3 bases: TGTGCCAGCAGCCTACAGGGTAGCGAATCCTACGAGCAGTACTTC. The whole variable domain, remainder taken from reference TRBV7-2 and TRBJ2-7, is GAGVSQSPSNKVTEKGKDVELRCDPISGHTALYWYRQSLGQGLEFLIYFQGNSAPDKSGLPSDRFSAERTGGSVSTLTIQRTQQEDSAVYLCASSLQGSESYEQYFGPGTRLTVT.

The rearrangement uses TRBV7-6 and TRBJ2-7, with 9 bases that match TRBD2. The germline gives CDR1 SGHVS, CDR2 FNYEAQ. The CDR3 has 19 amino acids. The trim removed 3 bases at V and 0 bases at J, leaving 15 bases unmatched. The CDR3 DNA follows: TGTGCCAGCAGCTTTATTCCCCTAGCTAGCGGGGCGAGCTCCTACGAGCAGTACTTC. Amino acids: CASSFIPLASGASSYEQYF.

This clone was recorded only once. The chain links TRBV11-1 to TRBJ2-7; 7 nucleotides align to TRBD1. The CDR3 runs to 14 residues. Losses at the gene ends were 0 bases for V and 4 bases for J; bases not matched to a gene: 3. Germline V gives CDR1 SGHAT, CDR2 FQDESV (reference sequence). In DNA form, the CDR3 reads TGTGCCAGCAGCTTAGCAGTGACAGGGTACGAGCAGTACTTC. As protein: CASSLAVTGYEQYF.